Described below is a single TCR beta chain sequence and its context. The CDR3 spans 12 residues. Germline values: CDR1 SGHAT, CDR2 FQNNGV. With 0 bases removed from V and 8 bases from J, the gap between germline ends came to 7 bases. The authors reverse transcribed about 0.45 to 1 ug RNA with random hexamers. Each CDR3 protein gets one entry after TCRdb re-called the immunoSEQ multiplex PCR reads with MiXCR. The sample records 150,000 to 200,000 distinct CDR3 sequences, 75% to 95% being singletons. This entry is derived from a study of CD8 T cells in Susac syndrome. The specimen was CD4+ T cells from PBMCs. The sequence was collected from a human donor with Susac syndrome. The chain is built from TRBV11-2 and TRBJ1-1, with unresolved D. CDR3 in DNA: TGTGCCAGCAGCTTAGAGTCGGGCGAAGCTTTCTTT. Translating gives CASSLESGEAFF.